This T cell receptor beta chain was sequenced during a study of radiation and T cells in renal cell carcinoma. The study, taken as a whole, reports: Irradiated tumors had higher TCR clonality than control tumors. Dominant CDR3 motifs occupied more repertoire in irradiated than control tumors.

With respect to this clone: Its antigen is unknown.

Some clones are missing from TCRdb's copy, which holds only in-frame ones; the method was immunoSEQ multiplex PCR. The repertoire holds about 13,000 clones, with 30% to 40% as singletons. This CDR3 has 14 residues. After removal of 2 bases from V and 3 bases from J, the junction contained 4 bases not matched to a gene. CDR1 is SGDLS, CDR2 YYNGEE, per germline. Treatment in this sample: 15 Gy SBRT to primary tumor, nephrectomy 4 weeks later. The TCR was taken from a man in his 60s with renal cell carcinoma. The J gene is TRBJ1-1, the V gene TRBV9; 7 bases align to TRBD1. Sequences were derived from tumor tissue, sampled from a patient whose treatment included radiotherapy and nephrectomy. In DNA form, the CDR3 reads TGTGCCAGCAGCGTCGGACAGGCTGACACTGAAGCTTTCTTT. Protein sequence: CASSVGQADTEAFF.